This T cell receptor beta chain was recorded in a study of T cells after yellow fever vaccination. This clonotype was observed at least ten times. TCRdb reanalysed the 5' RACE reads using MiXCR and keeps one entry per CDR3 protein. The sample holds 200,000 to 300,000 distinct CDR3 sequences, 6.7% seen once. Trimming at V came to 0 bases and at J to 0 bases, leaving 10 bases not matched to a gene. CDR1 and CDR2 (germline): DFQATT, SNEGSKA (reference sequence). The CDR3 is 18 residues long. The material sequenced was CD4+ T cells sorted from PBMCs, taken on the day of the yellow fever booster vaccination. This receptor was identified in a man aged 30 to 45 who received the YFV17D yellow fever vaccine. The chain is built from TRBV20-1 and TRBJ2-4; 8 bases align to TRBD1. The CDR3 DNA sequence: TGCAGTGCTAGAGATCCCCAGGGGGCCCGCCGAGCCAAAAACATTCAGTACTTC. Translation: CSARDPQGARRAKNIQYF.